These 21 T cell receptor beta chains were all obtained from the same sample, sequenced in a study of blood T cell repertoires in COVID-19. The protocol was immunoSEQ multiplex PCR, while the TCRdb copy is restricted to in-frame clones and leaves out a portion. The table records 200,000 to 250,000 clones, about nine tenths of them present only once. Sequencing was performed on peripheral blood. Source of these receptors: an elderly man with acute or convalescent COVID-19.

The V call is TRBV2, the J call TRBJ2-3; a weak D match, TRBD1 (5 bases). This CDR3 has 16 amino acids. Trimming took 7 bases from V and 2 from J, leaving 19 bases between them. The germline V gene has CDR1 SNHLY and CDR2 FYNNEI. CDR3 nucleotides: TGTGCCAGCACCAGAAGGGGTACGGCGACCACAGATACGCAGTATTTT. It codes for CASTRRGTATTDTQYF.

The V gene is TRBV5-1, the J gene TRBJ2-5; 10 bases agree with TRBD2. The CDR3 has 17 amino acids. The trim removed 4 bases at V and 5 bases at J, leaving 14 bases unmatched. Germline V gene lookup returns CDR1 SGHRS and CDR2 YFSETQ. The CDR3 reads CASSAGPLAGVRETQYF. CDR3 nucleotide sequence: TGCGCCAGCAGCGCAGGTCCGCTAGCGGGAGTTCGGGAGACCCAGTACTTC.

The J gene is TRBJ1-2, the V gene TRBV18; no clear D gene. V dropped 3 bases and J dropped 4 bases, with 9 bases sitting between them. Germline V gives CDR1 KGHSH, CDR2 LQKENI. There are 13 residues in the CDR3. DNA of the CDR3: TGTGCCAGCTCACCCCGGGAACTCTATGGCTACACCTTC. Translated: CASSPRELYGYTF.

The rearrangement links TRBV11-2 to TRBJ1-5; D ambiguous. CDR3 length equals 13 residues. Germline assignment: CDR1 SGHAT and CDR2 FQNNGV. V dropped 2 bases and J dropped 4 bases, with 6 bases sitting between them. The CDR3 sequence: CASSLSRNQPQHF. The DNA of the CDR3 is TGTGCCAGCAGCTTATCACGGAATCAGCCCCAGCATTTT.

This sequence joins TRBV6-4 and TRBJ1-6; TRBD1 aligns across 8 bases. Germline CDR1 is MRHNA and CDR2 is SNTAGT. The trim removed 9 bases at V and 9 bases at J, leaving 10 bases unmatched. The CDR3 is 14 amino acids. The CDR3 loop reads CASAPSGGGSPLHF. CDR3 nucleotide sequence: TGTGCCAGTGCACCCTCAGGGGGCGGTTCACCCCTCCACTTT.

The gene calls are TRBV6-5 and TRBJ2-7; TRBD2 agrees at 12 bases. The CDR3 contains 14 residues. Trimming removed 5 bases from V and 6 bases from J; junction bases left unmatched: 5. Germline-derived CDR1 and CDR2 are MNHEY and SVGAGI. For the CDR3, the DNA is TGTGCCAGCAGTCAGACTAGCGGGAGTTCCGAGCAGTACGTC. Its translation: CASSQTSGSSEQYV.

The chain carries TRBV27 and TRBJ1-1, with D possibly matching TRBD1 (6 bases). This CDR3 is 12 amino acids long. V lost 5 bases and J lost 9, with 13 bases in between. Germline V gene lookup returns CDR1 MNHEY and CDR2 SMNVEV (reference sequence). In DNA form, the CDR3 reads TGTGCCAGCAGTACTACAGGGCGGAAAGCTTTCTTT. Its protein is CASSTTGRKAFF.

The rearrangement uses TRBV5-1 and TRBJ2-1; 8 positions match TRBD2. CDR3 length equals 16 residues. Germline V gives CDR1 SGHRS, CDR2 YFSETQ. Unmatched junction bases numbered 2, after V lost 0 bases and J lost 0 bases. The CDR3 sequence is CASSLGAGASYNEQFF. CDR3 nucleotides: TGCGCCAGCAGCTTGGGAGCGGGGGCCTCCTACAATGAGCAGTTCTTC.

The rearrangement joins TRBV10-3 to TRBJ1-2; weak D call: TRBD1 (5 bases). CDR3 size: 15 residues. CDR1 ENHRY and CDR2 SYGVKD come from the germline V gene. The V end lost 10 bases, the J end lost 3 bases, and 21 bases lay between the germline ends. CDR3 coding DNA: TGTGCCACCAAACCGGAGGGGCCGAGTTACTATGGCTACACCTTC. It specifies CATKPEGPSYYGYTF.

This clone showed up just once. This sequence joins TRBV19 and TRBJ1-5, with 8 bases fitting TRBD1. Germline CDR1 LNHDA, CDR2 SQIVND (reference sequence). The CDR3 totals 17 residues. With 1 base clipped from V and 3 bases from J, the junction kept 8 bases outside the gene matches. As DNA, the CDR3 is TGTGCCAGTAGTATAGTACCCCTACAGGGGGTCAATCAGCCCCAGCATTTT. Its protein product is CASSIVPLQGVNQPQHF.

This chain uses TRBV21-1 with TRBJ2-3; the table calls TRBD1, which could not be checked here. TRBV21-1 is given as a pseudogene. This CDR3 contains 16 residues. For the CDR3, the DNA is TGTGCCAGCAGCAAAGAGGACAGGGTAGTCACAGATACGCAGTATTTT. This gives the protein CASSKEDRVVTDTQYF.

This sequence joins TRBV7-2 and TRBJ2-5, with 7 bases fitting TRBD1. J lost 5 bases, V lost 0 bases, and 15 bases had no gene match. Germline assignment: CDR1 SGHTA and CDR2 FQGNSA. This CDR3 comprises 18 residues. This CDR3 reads CASSLAVPTGVGGETQYF. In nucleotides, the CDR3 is TGTGCCAGCAGCTTAGCGGTACCCACAGGGGTTGGGGGCGAGACCCAGTACTTC.

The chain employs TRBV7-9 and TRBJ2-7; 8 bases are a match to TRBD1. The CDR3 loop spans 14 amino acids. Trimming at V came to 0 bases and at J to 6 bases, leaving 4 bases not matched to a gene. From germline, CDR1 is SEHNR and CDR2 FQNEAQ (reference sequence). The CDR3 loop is CASSLAGQGGEQYF. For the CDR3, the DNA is TGTGCCAGCAGCTTAGCAGGACAGGGCGGCGAGCAGTACTTC.

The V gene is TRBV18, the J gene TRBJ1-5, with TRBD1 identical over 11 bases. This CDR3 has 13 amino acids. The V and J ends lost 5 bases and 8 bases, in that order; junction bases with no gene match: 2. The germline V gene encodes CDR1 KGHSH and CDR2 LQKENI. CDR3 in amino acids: CASSKGQGEPQHF. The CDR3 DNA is TGTGCCAGCTCAAAGGGACAGGGGGAGCCCCAGCATTTT.

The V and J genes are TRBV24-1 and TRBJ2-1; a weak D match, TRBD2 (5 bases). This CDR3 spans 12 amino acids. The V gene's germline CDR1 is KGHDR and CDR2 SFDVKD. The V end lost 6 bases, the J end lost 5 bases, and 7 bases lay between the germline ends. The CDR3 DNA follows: TGTGCCACCAGTCGGGGTGACAATGAGCAGTTCTTC. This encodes CATSRGDNEQFF.

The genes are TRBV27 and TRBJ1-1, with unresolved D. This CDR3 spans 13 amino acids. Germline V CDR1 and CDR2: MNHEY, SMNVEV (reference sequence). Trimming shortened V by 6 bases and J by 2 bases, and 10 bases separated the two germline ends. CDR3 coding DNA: TGTGCCAGCAGCGATGCGGTTAACACTGAAGCTTTCTTT. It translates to CASSDAVNTEAFF.

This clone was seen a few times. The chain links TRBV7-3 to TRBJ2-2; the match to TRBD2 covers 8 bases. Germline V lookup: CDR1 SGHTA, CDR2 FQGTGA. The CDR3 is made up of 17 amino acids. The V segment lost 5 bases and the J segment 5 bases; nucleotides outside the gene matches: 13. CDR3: CASSPMVAGTRTGELFF. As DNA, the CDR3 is TGTGCCAGCAGCCCTATGGTAGCGGGGACGAGGACCGGGGAGCTGTTTTTT.

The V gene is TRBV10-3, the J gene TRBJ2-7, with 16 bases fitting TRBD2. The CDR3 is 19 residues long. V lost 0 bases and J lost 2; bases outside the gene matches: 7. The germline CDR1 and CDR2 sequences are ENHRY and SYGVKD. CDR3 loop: CAISESPGLAGGATYEQYF. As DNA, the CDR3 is TGTGCCATCAGTGAGTCGCCGGGACTAGCGGGAGGGGCCACCTACGAGCAGTACTTC.

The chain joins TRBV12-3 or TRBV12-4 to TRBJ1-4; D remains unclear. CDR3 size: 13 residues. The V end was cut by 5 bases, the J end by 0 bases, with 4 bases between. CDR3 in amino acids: CASSVSTNEKLFF. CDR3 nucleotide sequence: TGTGCCAGCAGTGTATCAACTAATGAAAAACTGTTTTTT.

In DNA, the CDR3 is TGTGCCAGCAGTTCGACAGATACGCAGTATTTT. Its protein is CASSSTDTQYF. V is TRBV6-5 and J is TRBJ2-3; unclear D gene. The ends were cut back, 4 bases at V and 3 bases at J, with 2 bases in the middle. Germline loops: CDR1 MNHEY, CDR2 SVGAGI. The CDR3 is 11 amino acids.

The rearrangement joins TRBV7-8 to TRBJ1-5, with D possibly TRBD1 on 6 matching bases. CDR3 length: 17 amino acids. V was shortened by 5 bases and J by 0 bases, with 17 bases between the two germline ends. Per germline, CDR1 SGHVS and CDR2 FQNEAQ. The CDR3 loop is CASSPQGPRNSNQPQHF. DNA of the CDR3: TGTGCCAGCAGCCCACAGGGCCCCCGGAATAGCAATCAGCCCCAGCATTTT.